Given below is one TCR beta chain in context. The data belong to a study of control samples from healthy donors and cancer patients. The assay was immunoSEQ multiplex PCR, and TCRdb's table has in-frame clones only and misses some. The sample consists of about 220,000 clones, roughly 94% of them appearing once. Per germline, CDR1 MNHEY and CDR2 SVGAGI. The CDR3 runs 15 residues. V was trimmed by 5 bases and J by 0 bases, leaving 13 bases between them. The source is a man aged 50-59 years in good health. Sequencing was performed on blood. V is TRBV6-5 and J is TRBJ1-2, with D possibly matching TRBD1 (6 bases). The CDR3 sequence: CASSHLTGANYGYTF. In nucleotides, the CDR3 is TGTGCCAGCAGTCACTTGACAGGCGCTAACTATGGCTACACCTTC.